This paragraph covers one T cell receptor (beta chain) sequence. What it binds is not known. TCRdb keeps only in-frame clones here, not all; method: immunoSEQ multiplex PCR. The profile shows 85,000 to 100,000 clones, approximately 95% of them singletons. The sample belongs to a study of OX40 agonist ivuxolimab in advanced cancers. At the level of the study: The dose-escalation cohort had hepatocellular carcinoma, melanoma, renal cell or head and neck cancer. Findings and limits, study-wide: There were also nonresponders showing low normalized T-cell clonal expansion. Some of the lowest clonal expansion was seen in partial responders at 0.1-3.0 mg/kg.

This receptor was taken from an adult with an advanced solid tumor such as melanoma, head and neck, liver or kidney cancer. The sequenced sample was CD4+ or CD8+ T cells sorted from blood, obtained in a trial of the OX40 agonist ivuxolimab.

CDR3 coding DNA: TGTGCCAGCAGTAGTGGGACTAGCGGGAGGTTGTACGAGCAGTACTTC. Translating gives CASSSGTSGRLYEQYF. The rearrangement joins TRBV28 to TRBJ2-7, with 15 bases aligning to TRBD2. This CDR3 is 16 amino acids long. Trimming removed 5 bases from V and 4 bases from J; junction bases left unmatched: 6. From germline, CDR1 is MDHEN and CDR2 SYDVKM.